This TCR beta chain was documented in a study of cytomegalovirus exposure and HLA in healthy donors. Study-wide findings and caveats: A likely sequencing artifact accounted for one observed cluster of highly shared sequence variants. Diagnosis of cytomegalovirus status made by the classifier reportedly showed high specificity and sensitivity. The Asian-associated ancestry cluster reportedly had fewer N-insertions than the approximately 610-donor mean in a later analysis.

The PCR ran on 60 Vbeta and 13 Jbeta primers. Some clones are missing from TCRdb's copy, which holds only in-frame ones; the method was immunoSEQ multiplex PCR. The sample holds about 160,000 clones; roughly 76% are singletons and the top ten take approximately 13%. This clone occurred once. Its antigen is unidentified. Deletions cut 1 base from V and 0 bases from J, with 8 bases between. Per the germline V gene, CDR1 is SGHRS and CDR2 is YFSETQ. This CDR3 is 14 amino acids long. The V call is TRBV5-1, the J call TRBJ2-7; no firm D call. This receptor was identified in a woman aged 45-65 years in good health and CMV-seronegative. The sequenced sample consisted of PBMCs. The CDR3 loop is CASSLWRSSYEQYF. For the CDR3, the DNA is TGCGCCAGCAGCTTGTGGAGAAGCTCCTACGAGCAGTACTTC.